The sequence of this T cell receptor (beta chain) was determined in a study of CD8+CD57+ T cells in acquired aplastic anemia. It was genomic DNA that served as the template for profiling TCR beta VDJ and CDR3. TCRdb reprocessed the reads with MiXCR, giving one entry per CDR3 protein. The data hold around 200,000 distinct CDR3 sequences, with nearly 50% observed a single time. Germline loops: CDR1 ENHRY, CDR2 SYGVKD. The CDR3 extends over 15 amino acids. A note on this clonotype: A junction end diverges from the germline sequence, so it may reflect a read error.

The sequenced patients had an expansion of CD8+CD57+ cells seen by flow cytometry. The chain combines TRBV10-3 with TRBJ2-5, with TRBD2 matching 7 bases. This clonotype was obtained from a human donor with aplastic anemia. The sequencing input was sorted CD4+, CD8+, or CD8+CD57+ T cells (not recorded which) from PBMCs. CDR3 in amino acids: CSISASGGSGETQYF. The CDR3 nucleotides read TGTTCCATCAGCGCGTCTGGCGGGAGTGGAGAGACCCAGTACTTC.